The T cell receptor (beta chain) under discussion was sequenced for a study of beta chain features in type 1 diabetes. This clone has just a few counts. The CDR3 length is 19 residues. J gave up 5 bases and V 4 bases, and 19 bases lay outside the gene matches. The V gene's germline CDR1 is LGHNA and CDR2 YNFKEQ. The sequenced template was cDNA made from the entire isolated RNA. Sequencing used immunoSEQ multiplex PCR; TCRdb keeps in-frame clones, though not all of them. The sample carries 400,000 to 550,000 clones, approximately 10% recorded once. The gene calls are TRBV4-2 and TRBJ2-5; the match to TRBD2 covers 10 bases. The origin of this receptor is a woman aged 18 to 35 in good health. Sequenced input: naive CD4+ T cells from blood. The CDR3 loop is CASSPMKGGLAGANETQYF. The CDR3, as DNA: TGTGCCAGCAGCCCCATGAAGGGCGGGCTAGCGGGAGCAAACGAGACCCAGTACTTC.